The clone carrying this T cell receptor (beta chain) was seen only a few times. What it recognizes is unknown. Whole-study findings and limits: The TCR gene usage of tumor memory CD4+ T cells clustered together with blood and lymph node memory CD4+ cells and with lymph node naive CD4+ cells.

This CDR3 is 14 amino acids long. Germline CDR1 SGHRS, CDR2 YFSETQ. V gave up 0 bases and J gave up 1 base, with 7 bases separating them. Semi-nested PCR with Nested Universal Primer A followed constant-region reverse priming of full-length variable regions. TCRdb redid the calling of the 5' RACE reads with MiXCR, one entry per CDR3 protein. The table lists around 50,000 distinct CDR3 sequences, around 28% of them singletons. This sequence joins TRBV5-1 and TRBJ1-1; D not certain. This receptor was obtained from a female donor with breast cancer. The specimen sequenced was tumor-infiltrating memory CD4+ T cells sorted from the breast tumor. Subset described: memory CD4+ T cells, CD4+CD45RO+CD25-. The CDR3 DNA is TGCGCCAGCAGCTTGGGAGTTGCGAACACTGAAGCTTTCTTT. Protein sequence: CASSLGVANTEAFF.